The 2 T cell receptor beta chains below were found in one sample sequenced in a study of T-cell memory formation after mild COVID-19. TCRdb re-called the 5' RACE reads through MiXCR, storing one row per CDR3 protein. The table records around 200,000 distinct CDR3 sequences, 27% of them present only once. The sequencing sample was made of PBMCs or a T cell subset sorted from them (not recorded which). These receptors were obtained from an adult woman who had mild COVID-19 (a few samples of this study predate the infection). Cell type and time point are not known.

The chain is built from TRBV6-2 or TRBV6-3 and TRBJ2-3; tentative D call: TRBD2 (6 bases). The CDR3 runs to 18 residues. V shed 8 bases and J shed 6 bases, with 30 bases lying between them. Germline V gene lookup returns CDR1 MNHEY and CDR2 SVGEGT. DNA of the CDR3: TGTGCCAGCGCACCTATATGGGGGGTGTTTAGTTTTGCCGATACGCAGTATTTT. It is translated as CASAPIWGVFSFADTQYF.

This clonotype was seen more than once but under ten times. The chain links TRBV7-9 to TRBJ1-4; D is possibly TRBD1 (6 bases). This CDR3 comprises 15 residues. V gave up 5 bases and J gave up 11 bases, with 21 bases separating them. Germline CDR1 is SEHNR and CDR2 is FQNEAQ (reference sequence). The CDR3 is CASSSRRGAGVKLFF. CDR3 sequence (DNA): TGTGCCAGCAGCAGCCGACGGGGGGCGGGAGTGAAACTGTTTTTT.